This T cell receptor (beta chain) was found in a study of blood T cell repertoires in COVID-19. Study-level information: Samples representing acute and convalescent COVID-19 were sourced from the United States, Italy and Spain.

As originally analysed: Amplification of reference gene primers was used by the study to estimate nucleated cell counts. TCRdb's table, derived via immunoSEQ multiplex PCR, lists solely in-frame clones and lacks some. The V and J calls and the clone size are those of that table, but D and trimming were determined from the DNA. Of a few hundred thousand clones listed, 85% to 90% are singletons. Enrolment of Seattle patients took place during active infection, and they were followed longitudinally. Losses at the gene ends were 8 bases for V and 5 bases for J; bases not matched to a gene: 8. The CDR3 runs to 13 residues.

This receptor was identified in a woman aged 40 to 50 with COVID-19, enrolled during active disease. V and J are TRBV12-3 or TRBV12-4 and TRBJ2-5; 7 positions match TRBD2. Specimen: peripheral blood. CDR3 region: CASSVGGGETQYF. DNA for the CDR3: TGTGCCAGCTCAGTGGGGGGGGGTGAGACCCAGTACTTC.